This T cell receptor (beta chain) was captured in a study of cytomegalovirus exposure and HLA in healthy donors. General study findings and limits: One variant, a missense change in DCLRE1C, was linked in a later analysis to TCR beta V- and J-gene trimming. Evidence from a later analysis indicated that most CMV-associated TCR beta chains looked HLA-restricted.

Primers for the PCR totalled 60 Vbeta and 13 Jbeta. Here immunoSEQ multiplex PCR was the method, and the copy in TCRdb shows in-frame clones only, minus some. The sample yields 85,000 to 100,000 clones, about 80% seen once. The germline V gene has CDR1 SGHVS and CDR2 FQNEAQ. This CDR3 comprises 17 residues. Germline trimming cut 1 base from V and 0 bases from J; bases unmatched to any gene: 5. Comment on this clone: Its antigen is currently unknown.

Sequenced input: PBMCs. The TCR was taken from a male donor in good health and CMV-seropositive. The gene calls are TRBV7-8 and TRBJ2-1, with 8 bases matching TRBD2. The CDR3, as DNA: TGTGCCAGCAGCTTAGTCAGGACTAGCAGCTCCTACAATGAGCAGTTCTTC. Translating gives CASSLVRTSSSYNEQFF.